These 30 T cell receptor beta chains were sequenced from one sample in a study of human T cells and chemical hapten exposure. Documented time point: pre-sensitization, week 0. The sample's treatment: therapeutic diphenylcyclopropenone sensitization with weekly scalp DPC. TCRdb re-called the RACE reads through MiXCR, storing one row per CDR3 protein. The data hold about 120,000 distinct CDR3 sequences, with less than 15% observed a single time. The specimen comprised whole blood, sampled in connection with sensitization to the hapten diphenylcyclopropenone (DPC). Receptors originate from a woman aged 18-29 years with alopecia areata. Some clones in this sample may be carry-over from other donors' samples.

This clonotype was found a few times. The chain recombines TRBV5-1 with TRBJ2-2; the D is unclear. Trimming stripped 3 bases from V and 0 bases from J, with 9 bases between. Germline V gene sequence: CDR1 SGHRS, CDR2 YFSETQ. This CDR3 comprises 15 residues. The chain's CDR3 is CASSSQDANTGELFF. As DNA, the CDR3 is TGCGCCAGCAGCTCCCAGGACGCGAACACCGGGGAGCTGTTTTTT.

This clonotype was detected many times. The chain combines TRBV20-1 with TRBJ1-3, with D possibly matching TRBD1 (5 bases). Per the germline V gene, CDR1 is DFQATT and CDR2 is SNEGSKA (reference sequence). This CDR3 comprises 14 residues. V lost 6 bases and J lost 0, with 12 bases in between. CDR3 DNA: TGCAGTGCCTTACCGGGGCCCTCTGGAAACACCATATATTTT. This sequence encodes CSALPGPSGNTIYF.

This clonotype was counted only a few times. This chain joins TRBV27 and TRBJ2-7; D might be TRBD1 (5 bases). The CDR3 has 15 residues. Deletions cut 4 bases from V and 0 bases from J, with 13 bases between. The germline V gene encodes CDR1 MNHEY and CDR2 SMNVEV (reference sequence). Written as DNA, the CDR3 is TGTGCCAGCAGTTCCTCCCCCGACAGCTCCTACGAGCAGTACTTC. Amino acids: CASSSSPDSSYEQYF.

This clonotype showed up just a few times. The chain combines TRBV4-3 with TRBJ1-6, with a tentative D call TRBD1 (5 bases). Germline assignment: CDR1 LGHNA and CDR2 YSLEER. With 0 bases removed from V and 4 bases from J, the gap between germline ends came to 7 bases. This CDR3 spans 15 amino acids. CDR3 DNA: TGCGCCAGCAGCCAAGATGGGGGTTATAATTCACCCCTCCACTTT. Residues: CASSQDGGYNSPLHF.

This clonotype was found a few times. The rearrangement uses TRBV11-1 and TRBJ2-2; 10 nucleotides match TRBD1. Germline CDR1 SGHAT, CDR2 FQDESV (reference sequence). After removal of 3 bases from V and 4 bases from J, the junction contained 8 bases not matched to a gene. This CDR3 spans 17 amino acids. The CDR3 spells CASSLVTGGAGTGELFF. For the CDR3, the DNA is TGTGCCAGCAGCTTGGTGACAGGGGGCGCAGGCACCGGGGAGCTGTTTTTT.

The V and J genes are TRBV5-6 and TRBJ2-2; unclear D gene. From germline, CDR1 is SGHDT and CDR2 YYEEEE. V lost 2 bases to trimming and J lost 8 bases, with 13 bases between them. The CDR3 totals 14 residues. The CDR3: CASSFTGSAGELFF. CDR3 coding DNA: TGTGCCAGCAGCTTTACTGGGTCAGCGGGGGAGCTGTTTTTT. Based on the CDR3 plus reference TRBV5-6 and TRBJ2-2, the full variable domain is DAGVTQSPTHLIKTRGQQVTLRCSPKSGHDTVSWYQQALGQGPQFIFQYYEEEERQRGNFPDRFSGHQFPNYSSELNVNALLLGDSALYLCASSFTGSAGELFFGEGSRLTVL.

This clonotype was detected a few times. The V call is TRBV5-4, the J call TRBJ1-2, with D tentatively TRBD1 (6 bases). Trimming left V 3 bases short and J 5 bases short, with 8 bases between. The CDR3 is made up of 12 amino acids. Germline loops: CDR1 SGHNT, CDR2 YYREEE (reference sequence). CDR3 sequence reads: CASSSGEYGYTF. Here the CDR3 DNA reads TGTGCCAGCAGCTCAGGGGAGTATGGCTACACCTTC.

This clonotype was counted ten times or more. CDR3 in DNA: TGTGCCAGCAGTCGGGGAGGGCCGGAGCTCTATGGCTACACCTTC. This translates into CASSRGGPELYGYTF. This chain uses TRBV5-4 with TRBJ1-2; D gene ambiguous. This CDR3 contains 15 residues. Trimming shortened V by 5 bases and J by 4 bases, and 18 bases separated the two germline ends. In germline, CDR1 is SGHNT, CDR2 YYREEE (reference sequence).

The genes are TRBV10-2 and TRBJ1-1, with D perhaps TRBD1 (5 bases). The CDR3 spans 15 residues. Germline CDR1 is WSHSY and CDR2 is SAAADI. Trimming left V 6 bases short and J 0 bases short, with 14 bases between. This chain's CDR3 is CASRGGVAMNTEAFF. As DNA, the CDR3 is TGCGCCAGCAGGGGGGGGGTTGCGATGAACACTGAAGCTTTCTTT.

V usage is TRBV12-3 or TRBV12-4 and J usage is TRBJ1-5; 8 nucleotides align to TRBD1. The CDR3 runs to 14 residues. V trimming: 8 bases; J trimming: 0 bases; junction bases outside the gene matches: 3. Here the CDR3 DNA reads TGTGCCAGCTCGACAGGGGTTAGCAATCAGCCCCAGCATTTT. Its translation is CASSTGVSNQPQHF.

This clonotype was observed a handful of times. The genes are TRBV6-5 and TRBJ2-7, with 7 nucleotides matching TRBD2. V lost 2 bases and J lost 5; bases outside the gene matches: 9. Germline V CDR1 and CDR2: MNHEY, SVGAGI. This CDR3 spans 15 amino acids. CDR3 residues: CASSYLWGEGHEQYF. CDR3 sequence (DNA): TGTGCCAGCAGTTACCTCTGGGGGGAGGGCCACGAGCAGTACTTC.

This rearrangement joins TRBV20-1 to TRBJ2-7, with 11 nucleotides matching TRBD2. V trimming: 6 bases; J trimming: 3 bases; junction bases outside the gene matches: 7. Germline assignment: CDR1 DFQATT and CDR2 SNEGSKA (reference sequence). The CDR3 is 14 amino acids. The CDR3 region is CSAEGTSGYYEQYF. DNA of the CDR3: TGCAGTGCGGAAGGGACTAGCGGTTACTACGAGCAGTACTTC.

This sequence joins TRBV6-2 or TRBV6-3 and TRBJ2-1; 10 nucleotides match TRBD1. CDR1 is MNHEY, CDR2 SVGEGT, per germline. The CDR3 runs to 17 residues. The J segment lost 0 bases and the V segment lost 5 bases, leaving 7 bases of the junction unmatched. DNA of the CDR3: TGTGCCAGCAGTAACGACAGGGGGCCGAGCTCCTACAATGAGCAGTTCTTC. It specifies CASSNDRGPSSYNEQFF.

V usage is TRBV12-3 or TRBV12-4 and J usage is TRBJ1-4; 7 nucleotides agree with TRBD1. The CDR3 loop spans 16 amino acids. V lost 3 bases and J lost 7; bases outside the gene matches: 11. The CDR3 loop is CASSFVGGAVSEKLFF. The CDR3 coding sequence is TGTGCCAGCAGTTTCGTAGGGGGCGCTGTAAGTGAAAAACTGTTTTTT.

The V gene is TRBV3-1, the J gene TRBJ1-2, with unresolved D. Trimming cost V 6 bases and J 8 bases, with 13 bases left between them. The germline CDR1 and CDR2 sequences are LGHDT and YNNKEL (reference sequence). The CDR3 covers 12 residues. CDR3 loop: CASSPNQQGYTF. The CDR3, as DNA: TGTGCCAGCAGTCCCAACCAACAAGGCTACACCTTC. Full variable domain (rest looked up from reference TRBV3-1 and TRBJ1-2): DTAVSQTPKYLVTQMGNDKSIKCEQNLGHDTMYWYKQDSKKFLKIMFSYNNKELIINETVPNRFSPKSPDKAHLNLHINSLELGDSAVYFCASSPNQQGYTFGSGTRLTVV.

This clonotype has just a few counts. The V call is TRBV28, the J call TRBJ2-1; 13 bases match TRBD2. After removal of 6 bases from V and 10 bases from J, the junction contained 3 bases not matched to a gene. Looked up from germline, CDR1 is MDHEN and CDR2 is SYDVKM. This CDR3 region has 13 residues. CDR3 in DNA: TGTGCCAGCAGAGGACTAGCGGGGGACGAGCAGTTCTTC. Translating gives CASRGLAGDEQFF.

This clonotype was found a few times. This chain links TRBV7-6 with TRBJ2-2; the match to TRBD2 covers 14 bases. Germline trimming cut 5 bases from V and 1 base from J; bases unmatched to any gene: 6. Germline CDR1 and CDR2: SGHVS and FNYEAQ. The CDR3 loop spans 18 amino acids. The CDR3 region is CASSLGLAGGMNTGELFF. As DNA, the CDR3 is TGTGCCAGCAGCCTCGGACTAGCGGGGGGAATGAACACCGGGGAGCTGTTTTTT.

This clonotype was seen a handful of times. The V gene is TRBV6-4, the J gene TRBJ2-7; either TRBD1 or TRBD2 may supply D (5 bases each). This CDR3 comprises 15 residues. Trimming pared 4 bases from V and 0 bases from J, leaving 13 bases between. In germline, CDR1 is MRHNA, CDR2 SNTAGT. CDR3 coding DNA: TGTGCCAGCAGTGCGGGACGGACTTTCTCCTACGAGCAGTACTTC. Translated, it gives CASSAGRTFSYEQYF.

V and J are TRBV7-6 and TRBJ2-1; D tentatively reads TRBD1 or TRBD2 (5 bases each). This CDR3 region has 15 residues. With 0 bases removed from V and 2 bases from J, the gap between germline ends came to 8 bases. The germline gives CDR1 SGHVS, CDR2 FNYEAQ. CDR3 sequence reads: CASSLAEGTYNEQFF. The DNA for the CDR3 is TGTGCCAGCAGCTTAGCAGAGGGGACCTACAATGAGCAGTTCTTC.

This clonotype was seen only a few times. V usage is TRBV15 and J usage is TRBJ2-7, with D tentatively TRBD1 (6 bases). V dropped 3 bases and J dropped 3 bases, with 9 bases sitting between them. The length of the CDR3 is 13 residues. Germline V gives CDR1 LNHNV, CDR2 YYDKDF (reference sequence). The CDR3 DNA reads TGTGCCACCAGCAGGTTACAGGGCTACGAGCAGTACTTC. As protein: CATSRLQGYEQYF.

This chain connects TRBV6-5 to TRBJ1-6, with no clear D. The CDR3 covers 14 residues. V was cut by 0 bases and J by 8 bases, with 8 bases left in between. CDR1 and CDR2 (germline): MNHEY, SVGAGI. The CDR3 coding sequence is TGTGCCAGCAGTTACTCGAGCGTGGATTCACCCCTCCACTTT. Translating it yields CASSYSSVDSPLHF.

Of note for this clonotype: The missing conserved phenylalanine or tryptophan at the end of this CDR3 makes a read error likely. The chain recombines TRBV12-3 or TRBV12-4 with TRBJ2-2; D not resolved. V lost 3 bases and J lost 0, with 8 bases in between. The CDR3 has 15 residues. Here the CDR3 DNA reads TGTGCCAGCAGTTTGAGGACCACGAACACCGGGGAGCTGTTTTCT. As protein: CASSLRTTNTGELFS.

V usage is TRBV7-2 and J usage is TRBJ1-2, with D hard to call. Germline-derived CDR1 and CDR2 are SGHTA and FQGNSA. The length of the CDR3 is 12 residues. Trimming stripped 6 bases from V and 4 bases from J, with 9 bases between. CDR3 region: CASRVLGYGYTF. In nucleotides, the CDR3 is TGTGCCAGCAGGGTCTTGGGCTATGGCTACACCTTC.

This clonotype was seen more than once but under ten times. The rearrangement joins TRBV19 to TRBJ1-5; TRBD1 aligns across 9 bases. Germline values: CDR1 LNHDA, CDR2 SQIVND (reference sequence). The junction had 12 bases not matched to a gene; V was cut back by 6 bases and J by 6 bases. There are 16 residues in the CDR3. The CDR3 region is CASSIRTGEISQPQHF. The CDR3 DNA follows: TGTGCCAGTAGCATACGGACAGGGGAAATCAGTCAGCCCCAGCATTTT. The whole variable domain, filled in from reference TRBV19 and TRBJ1-5, reads DGGITQSPKYLFRKEGQNVTLSCEQNLNHDAMYWYRQDPGQGLRLIYYSQIVNDFQKGDIAEGYSVSREKKESFPLTVTSAQKNPTAFYLCASSIRTGEISQPQHFGDGTRLSIL.

This clonotype was counted ten times or more. The chain combines TRBV6-1 with TRBJ1-6; D gene unclear. Per germline, CDR1 MNHNS and CDR2 SASEGT. The CDR3 spans 18 residues. V lost 5 bases to trimming and J lost 0 bases, with 17 bases between them. The CDR3 loop reads CASSPRNGLSSYNSPLHF. For the CDR3, the DNA is TGTGCCAGCAGTCCCCGGAACGGGCTGAGCTCCTATAATTCACCCCTCCACTTT.

The genes are TRBV30 and TRBJ2-1; no definite D call. There are 13 residues in the CDR3. Germline assignment: CDR1 GTSNPN and CDR2 SVGIG (reference sequence). V dropped 7 bases and J dropped 0 bases, with 10 bases sitting between them. The CDR3 here is CASRLSSYNEQFF. As DNA, the CDR3 is TGTGCCTCGCGGTTGAGCTCCTACAATGAGCAGTTCTTC.

The chain is built from TRBV28 and TRBJ2-3; D uncertain. Trimming took off 7 bases at V and 7 bases at J, with 21 bases between the two ends. Germline V gene data show CDR1 as MDHEN and CDR2 as SYDVKM. The CDR3 has 15 residues. The CDR3 bases are TGTGCCAGCACCACCGGGCCCGAAGATGGCCATACGCAGTATTTT. Amino acids: CASTTGPEDGHTQYF.

This clonotype was detected ten times or more. The rearrangement joins TRBV7-8 to TRBJ1-1; D ambiguous. CDR1 SGHVS and CDR2 FQNEAQ come from the germline V gene. The V and J ends lost 4 bases and 0 bases respectively, with 6 bases between them. The CDR3 is 13 residues long. In DNA, the CDR3 is TGTGCCAGCAGCTCTCAGATGAACACTGAAGCTTTCTTT. It translates to CASSSQMNTEAFF.

The sample holds many counts of this clonotype. The rearrangement uses TRBV11-2 and TRBJ2-1; maybe TRBD1 (7 bases). The CDR3 loop spans 16 amino acids. Germline CDR1 reads SGHAT; CDR2 reads FQNNGV. Trimming left V 3 bases short and J 6 bases short, with 18 bases between. The CDR3 protein is CASSFLTGRKFNEQFF. CDR3 nucleotides: TGTGCCAGCAGCTTCCTGACAGGGAGGAAATTCAATGAGCAGTTCTTC.

This clonotype was detected ten times or more. The V call is TRBV6-5, the J call TRBJ1-6; unclear D gene. Looked up from germline, CDR1 is MNHEY and CDR2 is SVGAGI. The CDR3 extends over 13 amino acids. Between the trimmed V and J ends, which lost 2 bases and 10 bases, there was a span of 9 bases. The CDR3 region has the DNA TGTGCCAGCAGTTACAATCTAGGGTCACCCCTCCACTTT. Protein product: CASSYNLGSPLHF.